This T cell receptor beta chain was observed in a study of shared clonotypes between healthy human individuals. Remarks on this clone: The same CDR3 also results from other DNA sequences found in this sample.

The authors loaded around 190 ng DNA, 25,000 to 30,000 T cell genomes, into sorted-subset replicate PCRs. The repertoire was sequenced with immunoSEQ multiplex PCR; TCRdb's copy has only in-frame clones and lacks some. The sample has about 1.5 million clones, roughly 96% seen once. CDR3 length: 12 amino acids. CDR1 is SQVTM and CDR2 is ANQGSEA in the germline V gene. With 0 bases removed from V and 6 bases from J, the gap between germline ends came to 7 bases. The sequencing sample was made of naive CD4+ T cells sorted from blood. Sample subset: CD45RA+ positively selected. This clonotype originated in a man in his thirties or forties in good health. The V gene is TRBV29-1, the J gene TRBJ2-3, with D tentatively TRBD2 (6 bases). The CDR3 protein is CSVEDGSDTQYF. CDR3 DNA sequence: TGCAGCGTTGAAGACGGGAGCGATACGCAGTATTTT.